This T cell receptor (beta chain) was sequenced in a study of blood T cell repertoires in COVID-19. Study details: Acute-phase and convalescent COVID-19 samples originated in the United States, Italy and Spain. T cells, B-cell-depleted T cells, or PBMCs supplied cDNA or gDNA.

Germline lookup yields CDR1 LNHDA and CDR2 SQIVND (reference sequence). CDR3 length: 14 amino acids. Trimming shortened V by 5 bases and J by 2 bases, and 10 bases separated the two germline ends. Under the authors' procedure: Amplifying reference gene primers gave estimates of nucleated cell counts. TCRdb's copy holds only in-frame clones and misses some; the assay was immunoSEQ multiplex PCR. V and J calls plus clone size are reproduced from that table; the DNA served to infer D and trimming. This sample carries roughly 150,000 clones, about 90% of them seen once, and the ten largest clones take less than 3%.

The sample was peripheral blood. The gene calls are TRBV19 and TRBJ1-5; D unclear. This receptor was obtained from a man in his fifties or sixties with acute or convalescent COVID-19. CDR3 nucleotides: TGTGCCAGTAGTCTGGGCATTGGCAATCAGCCCCAGCATTTT. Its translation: CASSLGIGNQPQHF.